This TCR beta chain was obtained from a study of a mutant IDH1 vaccine in newly diagnosed glioma. Study-level information: Treated patients had a mean age of 40.4 years and an approximately 60% male, around 40% female split.

On this clone itself: The antigen is undetermined.

This sample's time point: baseline, week 1 (first vaccination visit). Treatment in this sample: pre-vaccination baseline after standard-of-care therapy. New WHO grade 3 or 4 astrocytomas that were IDH1-mutant and ATRX-lost had been found in donors. General observations from the study: Evidence of vaccine-induced immune responses was documented in 85% to 95% of patients. Top peripheral T cell clonotype shifts appeared unrelated to pseudoprogression.

Sequencing used immunoSEQ multiplex PCR; TCRdb keeps in-frame clones, though not all of them. The sample lists approximately 100,000 clones; roughly 90% were seen once. The V and J ends lost 4 bases and 7 bases respectively, with 18 bases between them. The CDR3 runs to 15 residues. Germline assignment: CDR1 SGHDT and CDR2 YYEEEE. This sequence joins TRBV5-6 and TRBJ2-1, with a tentative D call TRBD2 (6 bases). This clonotype originated in a woman aged 45-65 years with glioma. Source: PBMCs, taken from a glioma patient treated with radiotherapy, temozolomide or both. CDR3 DNA sequence: TGTGCCAGCAGCCGGCCGGCGGGGATGTTTAATGAGCAGTTCTTC. As protein: CASSRPAGMFNEQFF.